This is a list of T cell receptor beta chains from one sample in a study of T-cell reconstitution after alpha-beta-depleted transplantation in children. In TCRdb, the PCR reads were re-called with MiXCR into one record per CDR3 protein. The table shows hundreds of thousands of distinct CDR3 sequences, with about 12% occurring only once. This specimen was PBMCs from the stem cell graft donor, taken from the stem cell graft. Source of these receptors: a human donor who donated a stem cell graft to a child with acute lymphoblastic leukemia. Both conserved end residues are part of each CDR3. D genes are given only for firm matches. Size is omitted from some rows. Given values are once, few, many or a class for expanded clones.

size	D	J	V	DNA	CDR3
many	.	TRBJ2-3	TRBV28	TGTGCCAGCAGGGGGGGTCCAATGGGCCCTAGCACAGATACGCAGTATTTT	CASRGGPMGPSTDTQYF
many	.	TRBJ2-2	TRBV6-2/TRBV6-3	TGTGCCAGCAGTTACTCATTCGGGATCGGGGAGCTGTTTTTT	CASSYSFGIGELFF
many	TRBD1	TRBJ1-2	TRBV7-9	TGTGCCACCGACAGGGCTGGAGGCTACACCTTC	CATDRAGGYTF
many	.	TRBJ2-7	TRBV6-1	TGTGCCAGCAAACCCCCGGGGGGCGGATCCTACGAGCAGTACTTC	CASKPPGGGSYEQYF
many	.	TRBJ2-3	TRBV4-1	TGCGCCAGCAGCCCGACCGGGGGCAGAGATACGCAGTATTTT	CASSPTGGRDTQYF
many	TRBD1	TRBJ1-2	TRBV4-3	TGCGCCAGCAGCCAAAAGGGACAGGCTAACTATGGCTACACCTTC	CASSQKGQANYGYTF
many	.	TRBJ2-1	TRBV7-9	TGTGCCAGCAGCCCGATGAGACTAGGAATATTCAATGAGCAGTTCTTC	CASSPMRLGIFNEQFF
many	.	TRBJ2-6	TRBV29-1	TGCAGCGTTGTACAGTGGGGGGTCCACTCTGGGGCCAACGTCCTGACTTTC	CSVVQWGVHSGANVLTF
many	TRBD2	TRBJ2-5	TRBV5-5	TGTGCCAGCAGTGGACTAGCGGGAGGGCCAGAGACCCAGTACTTC	CASSGLAGGPETQYF
many	TRBD1	TRBJ2-7	TRBV10-3	TGTGCCATCAGTAGGACAGGGCCAAGCCAGCCCTCCTACGAGCAGTACTTC	CAISRTGPSQPSYEQYF
many	.	TRBJ1-1	TRBV5-1	TGCGCCAGCAGCTTGGGCAGGGGCGCGGCTGAGGACACTGAAGCTTTCTTT	CASSLGRGAAEDTEAFF
many	.	TRBJ1-2	TRBV29-1	TGCAGCGTTGAAGGGGCCTCCCACTATGGCTACACCTTC	CSVEGASHYGYTF
many	.	TRBJ2-1	TRBV7-2	TGTGCCAGCAGCATGCCGAAGGACAATCCCTACAATGAGCAGTTCTTC	CASSMPKDNPYNEQFF
.	TRBD2	TRBJ2-1	TRBV12-3/TRBV12-4	TGTGCCAGCAGTTTTAGCGGGGGTGACAATGAGCAGTTCTTC	CASSFSGGDNEQFF
many	.	TRBJ2-1	TRBV10-3	TGTGCCATCCCCGGGCCTTACAATGAGCAGTTCTTC	CAIPGPYNEQFF
many	.	TRBJ2-7	TRBV28	TGTGCCAGCAGGCAGGCGGGCGAGCAGTACTTC	CASRQAGEQYF
many	TRBD1	TRBJ2-2	TRBV6-5	TGTGCCAGCAGTTTGGGGACAGCTAACACCGGGGAGCTGTTTTTT	CASSLGTANTGELFF
many	.	TRBJ1-4	TRBV28	TGTGCCAGCAGTTTTTGGGACATAACAACTAATGAAAAACTGTTTTTT	CASSFWDITTNEKLFF
many	TRBD2	TRBJ2-3	TRBV2	TGTGCCAGCAGTGGGGGGACTAGCGGGGTAGATACGCAGTATTTT	CASSGGTSGVDTQYF
many	.	TRBJ1-6	TRBV5-1	TGCGCCAGCAGCGGACAATCAGCATCTAATTCACCCCTCCACTTT	CASSGQSASNSPLHF
many	TRBD1	TRBJ1-4	TRBV5-5	TGTGCCAGCAGCCATGGACAGGGAAAGTATGAAAAACTGTTTTTT	CASSHGQGKYEKLFF
few	.	TRBJ2-2	TRBV10-3	TGTGCCATGGCCCGGGGGGCGGTCACCGGGGAGCTGTTTTTT	CAMARGAVTGELFF
many	.	TRBJ2-2	TRBV7-3	TGTGCCAGCAGCGTAGGGTCCGGGGAGCTGTTTTTT	CASSVGSGELFF